Each of the 24 T cell receptor beta chains below was sequenced from the same sample in a study of cytomegalovirus exposure and HLA in healthy donors. In the PCR, 60 Vbeta and 13 Jbeta primers were used. TCRdb keeps only in-frame clones here, not all; method: immunoSEQ multiplex PCR. The sample carries about 200,000 clones, roughly 80% recorded once. The sequenced material came from PBMCs. The receptors originated from a man under 40 in good health and CMV-seronegative.

The V call is TRBV6-5, the J call TRBJ2-5, with 8 bases identical to TRBD1. Germline V gives CDR1 MNHEY, CDR2 SVGAGI. Trimming took 4 bases from V and 5 from J; bases not matched to a gene: 9. The CDR3 totals 15 residues. The CDR3 coding sequence is TGTGCCAGCAGTTGGACAGGGCCAGCCGGGGAGACCCAGTACTTC. Protein product: CASSWTGPAGETQYF.

The CDR3 loop reads CASSQDGETLEAFF. The CDR3, as DNA: TGCGCCAGCAGCCAAGATGGAGAGACTTTGGAAGCTTTCTTT. V gene TRBV4-1 combines with J gene TRBJ1-1; D is unclear. The V gene's germline CDR1 is MGHRA and CDR2 YSYEKL. V lost 0 bases to trimming and J lost 8 bases, with 13 bases between them. This CDR3 is 14 amino acids long.

This chain links TRBV28 with TRBJ1-1; D may be TRBD1 (5 bases). Trimming took 6 bases from V and 2 from J, leaving 16 bases between them. The CDR3 runs to 15 residues. Germline V gene data show CDR1 as MDHEN and CDR2 as SYDVKM. The CDR3, as DNA: TGTGCCAGCAGCCTACGGACGGGGGGAAACACTGAAGCTTTCTTT. Its protein is CASSLRTGGNTEAFF. The complete variable domain, with remaining parts taken from reference TRBV28 and TRBJ1-1, reads DVKVTQSSRYLVKRTGEKVFLECVQDMDHENMFWYRQDPGLGLRLIYFSYDVKMKEKGDIPEGYSVSREKKERFSLILESASTNQTSMYLCASSLRTGGNTEAFFGQGTRLTVV.

The chain combines TRBV2 with TRBJ2-7, with D perhaps matching TRBD2 (5 bases). V was cut by 7 bases and J by 6 bases, with 16 bases left in between. The CDR3 has 13 residues. In germline, CDR1 is SNHLY, CDR2 FYNNEI. CDR3 in amino acids: CASTGLSQREQYF. Written as DNA, the CDR3 is TGTGCCAGCACCGGACTGTCCCAACGCGAGCAGTACTTC. Drawing the rest from reference TRBV2 and TRBJ2-7, the complete variable domain is EPEVTQTPSHQVTQMGQEVILRCVPISNHLYFYWYRQILGQKVEFLVSFYNNEISEKSEIFDDQFSVERPDGSNFTLKIRSTKLEDSAMYFCASTGLSQREQYFGPGTRLTVT.

This clone was seen once. The chain is built from TRBV7-9 and TRBJ1-4; the match to TRBD1 covers 7 bases. The CDR3 runs to 15 residues. Germline CDR1 is SEHNR and CDR2 is FQNEAQ (reference sequence). Trimming at V came to 3 bases and at J to 7 bases, leaving 8 bases not matched to a gene. CDR3 residues: CASSFPGTEGEKLFF. CDR3 DNA sequence: TGTGCCAGCAGCTTCCCCGGGACAGAGGGTGAAAAACTGTTTTTT.

The rearrangement joins TRBV5-8 to TRBJ2-3; TRBD2 matches at 7 bases. The ends lost 4 bases at V and 1 base at J; junction bases unmatched: 3. The germline V gene encodes CDR1 SGHTS and CDR2 YDEGEE. CDR3 length: 14 amino acids. This CDR3 reads CASSPGLRTDTQYF. Written as DNA, the CDR3 is TGTGCCAGCAGCCCGGGACTACGCACAGATACGCAGTATTTT.

The rearrangement uses TRBV18 and TRBJ1-1, with 7 bases that match TRBD1. The ends lost 0 bases at V and 1 base at J; junction bases unmatched: 2. CDR1 and CDR2 from the germline V gene are KGHSH and LQKENI. This CDR3 is built from 15 residues. CDR3 protein: CASSPPGQRNTEAFF. The DNA for the CDR3 is TGTGCCAGCTCACCACCGGGACAGAGGAACACTGAAGCTTTCTTT. The full variable domain, completed using reference TRBV18 and TRBJ1-1, is NAGVMQNPRHLVRRRGQEARLRCSPMKGHSHVYWYRQLPEEGLKFMVYLQKENIIDESGMPKERFSAEFPKEGPSILRIQQVVRGDSAAYFCASSPPGQRNTEAFFGQGTRLTVV.

This chain joins TRBV4-2 and TRBJ2-3; possible D gene TRBD1, 6 bases. Trimming pared 1 base from V and 0 bases from J, leaving 8 bases between. CDR1 is LGHNA, CDR2 YNFKEQ, per germline. CDR3 length: 15 residues. In DNA form, the CDR3 reads TGTGCCAGCAGCCAAGGCGGACAGAGCACAGATACGCAGTATTTT. This translates into CASSQGGQSTDTQYF.

The genes are TRBV4-2 and TRBJ1-3; D is uncertain. The V gene's germline CDR1 is LGHNA and CDR2 YNFKEQ. V gave up 0 bases and J gave up 0 bases, with 12 bases separating them. This CDR3 comprises 17 residues. The CDR3: CASSQDQIGSSGNTIYF. CDR3 sequence (DNA): TGTGCCAGCAGCCAAGATCAAATAGGGAGCTCTGGAAACACCATATATTTT.

The J gene is TRBJ1-6, the V gene TRBV27; possibly TRBD1 for D (5 bases). Trimming took off 5 bases at V and 4 bases at J, with 9 bases between the two ends. The CDR3 consists of 14 residues. Germline V gene data show CDR1 as MNHEY and CDR2 as SMNVEV (reference sequence). CDR3 loop: CASSTGLYNSPLHF. The CDR3, as DNA: TGTGCCAGCAGTACAGGCCTATATAATTCACCCCTCCACTTT.

The chain uses TRBV28 and TRBJ1-5; tentatively, D is TRBD1 (5 bases). The germline V and J ends were trimmed by 1 base and 0 bases, with 13 bases remaining between them. The CDR3 runs 17 residues. Looked up from germline, CDR1 is MDHEN and CDR2 is SYDVKM. The CDR3 spells CASSLSDFRGSNQPQHF. The CDR3 nucleotides read TGTGCCAGCAGTTTATCTGATTTTAGGGGTAGCAATCAGCCCCAGCATTTT.

This clone was seen only once. The chain's CDR3 is CASSPAVREVSNQPQHF. The CDR3 nucleotides read TGTGCCAGCAGTCCCGCAGTGAGGGAGGTTAGCAATCAGCCCCAGCATTTT. The chain couples TRBV28 to TRBJ1-5; D uncertain. Deletions cut 5 bases from V and 0 bases from J, with 17 bases between. Germline CDR1 MDHEN, CDR2 SYDVKM. There are 17 residues in the CDR3.

This clone was detected a few times. This chain links TRBV10-3 with TRBJ2-7, with a weak D call TRBD1 (6 bases). Between the trimmed V and J ends, which lost 7 bases and 5 bases, there was a span of 18 bases. CDR1 is ENHRY and CDR2 is SYGVKD in the germline V gene. CDR3 length: 14 amino acids. The CDR3 DNA reads as TGTGCCATCAAACCATACACAGGGTCGGACGAGCAGTACTTC. Protein: CAIKPYTGSDEQYF.

This clone appeared once. This sequence joins TRBV15 and TRBJ1-1; 9 bases agree with TRBD1. Germline values: CDR1 LNHNV, CDR2 YYDKDF (reference sequence). V was pared by 2 bases and J by 1 base, with 8 bases of the junction left unmatched. This CDR3 is 17 amino acids long. Here the CDR3 reads CATSRRTGASQNTEAFF. CDR3 nucleotide sequence: TGTGCCACCAGCAGAAGGACAGGGGCAAGTCAGAACACTGAAGCTTTCTTT.

The chain combines TRBV4-1 with TRBJ1-3; D may be TRBD1 (6 bases). The CDR3 runs 17 residues. The germline V gene encodes CDR1 MGHRA and CDR2 YSYEKL. V shed 3 bases and J shed 0 bases, with 15 bases lying between them. The CDR3 region has the DNA TGCGCCAGCAGCCAGGAGACAGGCTACAGCTCTGGAAACACCATATATTTT. Its protein is CASSQETGYSSGNTIYF.

This clone was seen a handful of times. This chain uses TRBV5-5 with TRBJ1-5; TRBD1 aligns across 7 bases. Germline lookup yields CDR1 SGHKS and CDR2 YYEKEE (reference sequence). The CDR3 covers 14 residues. The junction had 5 bases not matched to a gene; V was cut back by 1 base and J by 7 bases. The CDR3 nucleotides are TGTGCCAGCAGCTTGCAAGGGGGCCCCCAGCCCCAGCATTTT. Its translation is CASSLQGGPQPQHF.

This rearrangement joins TRBV5-4 to TRBJ2-5; TRBD2 matches at 11 bases. CDR1 is SGHNT, CDR2 YYREEE, per germline (reference sequence). The CDR3 spans 18 residues. Trimming removed 2 bases from V and 2 bases from J; junction bases left unmatched: 11. CDR3 nucleotide sequence: TGTGCCAGCAGCTTTGGAGGCCTAGCGGGGGGAAGACAAGAGACCCAGTACTTC. This codes for CASSFGGLAGGRQETQYF.

The chain has TRBV6-1 and TRBJ2-7; TRBD2 aligns across 14 bases. V dropped 2 bases and J dropped 5; count of bases not matched to a gene: 14. CDR1 and CDR2 from the germline V gene are MNHNS and SASEGT. CDR3 length equals 19 residues. CDR3 amino acids: CASSEPLPTTSGGVNEQYF. Here the CDR3 DNA reads TGTGCCAGCAGTGAACCCCTCCCAACGACTAGCGGGGGGGTAAACGAGCAGTACTTC.

V is TRBV4-1 and J is TRBJ2-5; D may be TRBD1 (6 bases). The V end lost 9 bases, the J end lost 2 bases, and 10 bases lay between the germline ends. Germline CDR1 is MGHRA and CDR2 is YSYEKL. CDR3 size: 12 residues. The DNA for the CDR3 is TGCGCCAGTAGGGGGAGACAAGAGACCCAGTACTTC. Amino acid sequence: CASRGRQETQYF.

V gene TRBV18 combines with J gene TRBJ2-7; 7 nucleotides match TRBD1. The CDR3 is made up of 14 amino acids. Trimming took 2 bases from V and 3 from J; bases not matched to a gene: 4. The germline CDR1 and CDR2 sequences are KGHSH and LQKENI. The DNA for the CDR3 is TGTGCCAGCTCACCATCGGGACAGAGCTACGAGCAGTACTTC. It codes for CASSPSGQSYEQYF.

The gene calls are TRBV9 and TRBJ2-7; 9 nucleotides match TRBD2. Germline values: CDR1 SGDLS, CDR2 YYNGEE. This CDR3 has 13 residues. V dropped 5 bases and J dropped 0; count of bases not matched to a gene: 0. The DNA for the CDR3 is TGTGCCAGCAGTAGCGGGGGCTCCTACGAGCAGTACTTC. Translation: CASSSGGSYEQYF.

This clone was counted a few times. The J gene is TRBJ2-7, the V gene TRBV7-2, with D possibly TRBD1 on 5 matching bases. With 1 base removed from V and 5 bases from J, the gap between germline ends came to 6 bases. CDR3 length: 12 amino acids. Germline CDR1 is SGHTA and CDR2 is FQGNSA. This CDR3 reads CASSLVGDEQYF. The CDR3 nucleotides are TGTGCCAGCAGCTTAGTAGGGGACGAGCAGTACTTC. The full variable domain, its missing parts supplied by reference TRBV7-2 and TRBJ2-7, is GAGVSQSPSNKVTEKGKDVELRCDPISGHTALYWYRQSLGQGLEFLIYFQGNSAPDKSGLPSDRFSAERTGGSVSTLTIQRTQQEDSAVYLCASSLVGDEQYFGPGTRLTVT.

This clone has a single count. The chain recombines TRBV6-5 with TRBJ2-5; 7 bases are a match to TRBD1. V lost 6 bases and J lost 3; bases outside the gene matches: 4. The CDR3 contains 13 residues. In germline, CDR1 is MNHEY, CDR2 SVGAGI. The CDR3 region is CASRPGTEETQYF. The CDR3, as DNA: TGTGCCAGCAGGCCCGGGACAGAAGAGACCCAGTACTTC.

CDR3 residues: CASTQGGGGTDTQYF. The CDR3 region has the DNA TGTGCCAGCACCCAGGGCGGGGGCGGCACAGATACGCAGTATTTT. The chain couples TRBV2 to TRBJ2-3; D possibly corresponds to TRBD2 (7 bases). From germline, CDR1 is SNHLY and CDR2 FYNNEI. The ends were cut back, 7 bases at V and 1 base at J, with 15 bases in the middle. This CDR3 has 15 amino acids.